This T cell receptor (beta chain) comes out of a study of CDR3 diversity in severe acne. Each CDR3 protein is one row after TCRdb ran MiXCR on the PCR reads. The sample has around 91,000 distinct CDR3 sequences; 45% to 55% are singletons. Germline lookup yields CDR1 SGHVS and CDR2 FNYEAQ. Trimming cost V 0 bases and J 0 bases, with 9 bases left between them. The CDR3 length is 15 residues. This clonotype was picked up a small number of times. The chain combines TRBV7-6 with TRBJ2-7; TRBD2 is a possible D gene (6 bases). Sequencing was done on a sample of blood. This clonotype was sampled from a male donor in good health, without acne. CDR3 in DNA: TGTGCCAGCAGCTTAGCATCCGGGGGCTCCTACGAGCAGTACTTC. This codes for CASSLASGGSYEQYF.